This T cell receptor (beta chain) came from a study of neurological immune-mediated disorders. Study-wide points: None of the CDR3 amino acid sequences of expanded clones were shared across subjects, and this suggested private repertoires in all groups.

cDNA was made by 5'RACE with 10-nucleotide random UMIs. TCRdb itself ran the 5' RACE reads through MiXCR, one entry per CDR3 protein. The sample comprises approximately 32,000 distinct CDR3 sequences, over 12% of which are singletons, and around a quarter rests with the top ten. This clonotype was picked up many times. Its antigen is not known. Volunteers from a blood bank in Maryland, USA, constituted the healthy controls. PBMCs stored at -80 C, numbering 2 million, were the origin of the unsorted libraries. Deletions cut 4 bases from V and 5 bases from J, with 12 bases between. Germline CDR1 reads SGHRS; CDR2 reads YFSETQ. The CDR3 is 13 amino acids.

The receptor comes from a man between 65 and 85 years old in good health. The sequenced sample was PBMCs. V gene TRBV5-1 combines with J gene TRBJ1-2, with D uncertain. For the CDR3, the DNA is TGCGCCAGCAGCGACGTCCGGGGTTATGGCTACACCTTC. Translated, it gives CASSDVRGYGYTF.